This T cell receptor (beta chain) was sequenced for a study of tumor-infiltrating lymphocytes in primary liver carcinoma. Study details: All lesions had stage T1-T3 N0M0 and roughly 4 to 10 cm widths. Study-wide results and caveats: The bulk unsorted samples meant that CD4+ and CD8+ repertoires went uncompared. Overlap between tumor regions exceeded overlap of tumor with adjacent tissue or blood.

Production of TCR beta cDNA used 400 to 650 ng total RNA together with a constant-region primer. Amplification in three nested multiplex PCR rounds with slightly modified ARM-PCR gave rise to TCR beta libraries. TRBV1-TRBV30 forward primers and a C-beta reverse primer were used in the first two PCR rounds, which each ran for approximately 9 cycles. TCRdb reanalysed the multiplex PCR reads using MiXCR and keeps one entry per CDR3 protein. Of a few hundred thousand distinct CDR3 sequences detected, about three fifths appear once; the ten largest clones hold over 15%. The CDR3 loop spans 15 amino acids. Germline CDR1 reads LGHNA; CDR2 reads YSLEER. Comments on this clonotype: Its antigen is unknown. An end of the junction differs from the germline gene, which may be a read error.

Out of unsorted whole blood came the blood RNA, and germline DNA was extracted as well. The collection of roughly 3.7 milliliters of peripheral blood preceded surgery. The chain employs TRBV4-3 and TRBJ1-6; D unresolved. Sequenced: peripheral blood. The receptor's source is a young woman with primary liver carcinoma and hepatitis B virus infection. The chain's CDR3 is CASSQDSAINSALHF. As DNA, the CDR3 is TGCGCCAGCAGCCAAGATAGTGCAATTAATTCAGCCCTCCACTTT.